A single sample gave rise to the 3 T cell receptor beta chains below, sequenced in a study of blood T cells in healthy people across ages. A second roughly 6 to 11 cycle PCR used barcoded and J-beta primers. TCRdb re-derived calls from the 5' RACE reads in MiXCR, one entry per CDR3 protein. The table has hundreds of thousands of distinct CDR3 sequences, 20% to 25% seen once. Another study also made use of these data, one on T cells of mothers and their children.

The sequenced material came from blood. Every receptor here comes from a boy younger than 18 in good health.

The chain employs TRBV12-3 or TRBV12-4 and TRBJ2-4; no reliable D call. V lost 6 bases, J lost 6 bases, and 15 bases lay in between. The CDR3 has 14 amino acids. CDR3 coding DNA: TGTGCCAGCAGCCTAACGCCCGGTGGAAACATTCAGTACTTC. This translates into CASSLTPGGNIQYF.

The rearrangement uses TRBV20-1 and TRBJ1-2; D uncertain. CDR3 size: 13 residues. Between the trimmed V and J ends, which lost 0 bases and 7 bases, there was a span of 12 bases. The germline CDR1 and CDR2 sequences are DFQATT and SNEGSKA (reference sequence). As DNA, the CDR3 is TGCAGTGCTAGAGATTCGGGTTCTGGTGGCTACACCTTC. Protein product: CSARDSGSGGYTF.

This clonotype was counted at least ten times. A read error may produce the germline difference seen at one junction end. The chain recombines TRBV13 with TRBJ2-7, with a tentative D call TRBD2 (7 bases). There are 13 residues in the CDR3. Germline CDR1 is PRHDT and CDR2 is FYEKMQ (reference sequence). The CDR3 DNA reads TGTGCCAGCAGCATAGGGGGGGCCTACGAGCAGTACTTC. Encoded protein: CASSIGGAYEQYF.